This TCR beta chain derives from a study of blood T cell repertoires in COVID-19. Study-level background: COVID-19 samples from acute and convalescent phases originated in the United States, Italy and Spain.

How the authors handled the data: How many nucleated cells were present was estimated from reference gene primer amplification. Only in-frame clones appear in the TCRdb table, and some are missing; sequencing was by immunoSEQ multiplex PCR. Clone size and the V and J calls come from that table; the DNA yielded D and trimming. The data show a few hundred thousand clones, with 90% to 95% seen just once and 0.86% held by the top ten. The CDR3 length is 13 residues. V was pared by 6 bases and J by 8 bases, with 1 base of the junction left unmatched. Germline V gives CDR1 LNHDA, CDR2 SQIVND (reference sequence). Researchers sorted participants into cohorts using their self-reported clinical history. Participants classified as exposed had met a COVID-19 case within 2 weeks before study entry.

The chain joins TRBV19 to TRBJ1-6; TRBD1 aligns across 10 bases. The sequenced material came from PBMCs or T cells enriched from blood (not recorded which). This sequence was found in a woman in her 40s who had been exposed to COVID-19. The CDR3 DNA is TGTGCCAGTAGCGGGACAGGGGATTCACCCCTCCACTTT. Translation: CASSGTGDSPLHF.